This entry lists 20 T cell receptor beta chains sequenced from one sample in a study of OX40 agonist ivuxolimab in advanced cancers. TCRdb's copy holds only in-frame clones and misses some; the assay was immunoSEQ multiplex PCR. The profile shows about 41,000 clones, around nine tenths of them singletons. Sequencing was performed on CD4+ or CD8+ T cells sorted from blood, taken in a trial of the OX40 agonist ivuxolimab. These receptors were taken from an adult with an advanced solid tumor such as melanoma, head and neck, liver or kidney cancer.

V is TRBV25-1 and J is TRBJ2-5; tentative D call: TRBD2 (5 bases). Trimming cost V 2 bases and J 4 bases, with 8 bases left between them. CDR1 is MGHDK, CDR2 SYGVNS, per germline. This CDR3 region has 13 residues. CDR3 nucleotides: TGTGCCAGCAGTGAACCGGGGAGAGAGACCCAGTACTTC. Translation: CASSEPGRETQYF. Together with reference TRBV25-1 and TRBJ2-5, the CDR3 gives the full variable domain: EADIYQTPRYLVIGTGKKITLECSQTMGHDKMYWYQQDPGMELHLIHYSYGVNSTEKGDLSSESTVSRIRTEHFPLTLESARPSHTSQYLCASSEPGRETQYFGPGTRLLVL.

This clone appeared once. The chain employs TRBV6-1 and TRBJ1-5; D remains ambiguous. This CDR3 has 15 residues. The germline V and J ends were trimmed by 1 base and 2 bases, with 9 bases remaining between them. Germline V gives CDR1 MNHNS, CDR2 SASEGT. The CDR3 coding sequence is TGTGCCAGCAGTGAAGACTGGGCAGGCAATCAGCCCCAGCATTTT. Amino acid sequence: CASSEDWAGNQPQHF.

J is TRBJ2-3 and V is TRBV4-1; D perhaps matches TRBD1 (6 bases). This CDR3 spans 15 amino acids. Germline assignment: CDR1 MGHRA and CDR2 YSYEKL. The V gene lost 4 bases and the J gene lost 6 bases, with 17 bases spanning the gap. The CDR3 reads CASSREGWGHDTQYF. The CDR3, as DNA: TGCGCCAGCAGCCGAGAGGGGTGGGGGCATGATACGCAGTATTTT.

The chain links TRBV6-6 to TRBJ2-7, with 8 positions matching TRBD2. The V gene end was trimmed by 2 bases and the J gene end by 6 bases; junction bases not matched to a gene: 6. The CDR3 loop spans 14 amino acids. Germline loops: CDR1 MNHNY, CDR2 SVGAGI (reference sequence). The CDR3 DNA reads as TGTGCCAGCAGTTACGCGGGGGGTGGGGGCGAGCAGTACTTC. This gives the protein CASSYAGGGGEQYF.

The chain carries TRBV6-4 and TRBJ1-3; D is unresolved. V lost 5 bases to trimming and J lost 2 bases, with 10 bases between them. There are 14 residues in the CDR3. Per the germline V gene, CDR1 is MRHNA and CDR2 is SNTAGT. The CDR3 DNA reads TGTGCCAGCAGTTTAAACACTCCTGGAAACACCATATATTTT. This codes for CASSLNTPGNTIYF.

The chain uses TRBV5-6 and TRBJ1-1; TRBD1 matches 10 bases. CDR1 and CDR2 from the germline V gene are SGHDT and YYEEEE. The V segment lost 4 bases and the J segment 2 bases; nucleotides outside the gene matches: 2. The CDR3 has 14 amino acids. The CDR3 loop is CASSRQGANTEAFF. CDR3 sequence (DNA): TGTGCCAGCAGCCGACAGGGGGCAAACACTGAAGCTTTCTTT.

This clone came up once. The rearrangement uses TRBV7-3 and TRBJ2-1; TRBD2 aligns across 10 bases. Per germline, CDR1 SGHTA and CDR2 FQGTGA. Losses at the gene ends were 4 bases for V and 3 bases for J; bases not matched to a gene: 3. The CDR3 has 15 residues. In nucleotides, the CDR3 is TGTGCCAGCAGCTCAGCGGGGGGGAGCTACAATGAGCAGTTCTTC. Translation: CASSSAGGSYNEQFF.

This chain uses TRBV9 with TRBJ1-2, with a possible D match to TRBD1 (6 bases). CDR3 length: 13 residues. Germline V gives CDR1 SGDLS, CDR2 YYNGEE. V was trimmed by 6 bases and J by 5 bases, leaving 14 bases between them. The CDR3 loop is CASTRQETYGYTF. CDR3 DNA: TGTGCCAGCACCAGACAGGAAACTTATGGCTACACCTTC.

The chain carries TRBV2 and TRBJ1-4; a weak D match, TRBD1 (6 bases). V dropped 7 bases and J dropped 8 bases, with 17 bases sitting between them. The CDR3 runs to 14 residues. Germline V gene sequence: CDR1 SNHLY, CDR2 FYNNEI. The CDR3 DNA is TGTGCCAGCAACCGAATGGGGGGCGGCGAAAAACTGTTTTTT. This translates into CASNRMGGGEKLFF.

This chain links TRBV19 with TRBJ2-3; the match to TRBD2 covers 7 bases. CDR3 length: 14 residues. Germline CDR1 and CDR2: LNHDA and SQIVND (reference sequence). Trimming took 6 bases from V and 3 from J; bases not matched to a gene: 6. The CDR3 region is CASSPRERTDTQYF. CDR3 in DNA: TGTGCCAGTAGCCCGCGGGAGAGGACAGATACGCAGTATTTT.

The count of this clone is one. The chain has TRBV21-1 and TRBJ2-7. TRBV21-1 represents a pseudogene. This CDR3 has 15 residues. The CDR3 sequence is CASSSKGPNYYEQYF. CDR3 bases: TGTGCCAGCAGCAGCAAAGGCCCCAATTACTACGAGCAGTACTTC.

The chain joins TRBV28 to TRBJ2-7; D perhaps matches TRBD1 (5 bases). V lost 2 bases, J lost 7 bases, and 15 bases lay in between. This CDR3 region has 14 residues. Germline lookup yields CDR1 MDHEN and CDR2 SYDVKM. CDR3 coding DNA: TGTGCCAGCAGTTTAATGCACAGGAGACGTGAGCAGTACTTC. Amino acid sequence: CASSLMHRRREQYF.

V gene TRBV21-1 combines with J gene TRBJ2-1; the table gives TRBD2 as D, unverified against the DNA. TRBV21-1 is tagged as a pseudogene. CDR3 size: 20 residues. The CDR3 spells CASSKETGLAAFSSYNEQFF. The CDR3 DNA is TGTGCCAGCAGCAAAGAGACGGGACTAGCGGCCTTTAGCTCCTACAATGAGCAGTTCTTC.

V usage is TRBV6-1 and J usage is TRBJ1-4; 8 bases are a match to TRBD1. CDR1 is MNHNS and CDR2 is SASEGT in the germline V gene. CDR3 length equals 15 residues. V was pared by 6 bases and J by 8 bases, with 11 bases of the junction left unmatched. The DNA of the CDR3 is TGTGCCAGCAGATTTGGACAGGGACCCTCAGAAAAACTGTTTTTT. This codes for CASRFGQGPSEKLFF.

This clone showed up just once. This chain connects TRBV27 to TRBJ2-7; weak D call: TRBD1 (6 bases). V gave up 2 bases and J gave up 5 bases, with 16 bases separating them. Germline assignment: CDR1 MNHEY and CDR2 SMNVEV (reference sequence). The CDR3 is made up of 15 amino acids. The chain's CDR3 is CASSLTPSNRDEQYF. For the CDR3, the DNA is TGTGCCAGCAGTTTAACCCCCTCCAACAGGGACGAGCAGTACTTC.

J is TRBJ2-7 and V is TRBV6-1; D is possibly TRBD2 (6 bases). Germline CDR1 and CDR2: MNHNS and SASEGT. V was shortened by 5 bases and J by 0 bases, with 14 bases between the two germline ends. CDR3 length: 15 amino acids. The CDR3: CASSSAGRSSYEQYF. The CDR3, as DNA: TGTGCCAGCAGTTCCGCGGGGCGGAGCTCCTACGAGCAGTACTTC.

CDR3 sequence: CASSPNSGGSTDTQYF. In DNA form, the CDR3 reads TGTGCCAGCAGCCCTAATAGCGGGGGGAGCACAGATACGCAGTATTTT. The gene calls are TRBV11-2 and TRBJ2-3; 10 nucleotides agree with TRBD2. The CDR3 has 16 residues. The V gene end was trimmed by 5 bases and the J gene end by 0 bases; junction bases not matched to a gene: 5. Germline assignment: CDR1 SGHAT and CDR2 FQNNGV.

The chain recombines TRBV14 with TRBJ2-6; 8 positions agree with TRBD2. J gave up 2 bases and V 0 bases, and 6 bases lay outside the gene matches. The CDR3 runs to 18 residues. Germline CDR1 reads SGHDN; CDR2 reads FVKESK. CDR3 DNA: TGTGCCAGCAGCCAAGATCCCGGGGGGGGCACTGGGGCCAACGTCCTGACTTTC. Residues: CASSQDPGGGTGANVLTF.

The chain has TRBV7-2 and TRBJ1-4; D not certain. This CDR3 has 14 amino acids. CDR1 is SGHTA and CDR2 is FQGNSA in the germline V gene. V was pared by 5 bases and J by 7 bases, with 14 bases between. The CDR3 region has the DNA TGTGCCAGCAGCCCAGGTCGGGCAGGTGAAAAACTGTTTTTT. This codes for CASSPGRAGEKLFF.

V is TRBV4-1 and J is TRBJ1-1; no definite D call. The length of the CDR3 is 15 residues. The ends were cut back, 1 base at V and 3 bases at J, with 12 bases in the middle. Germline-derived CDR1 and CDR2 are MGHRA and YSYEKL. The CDR3 nucleotides are TGCGCCAGCAGCCAAGGGAGGACGTGGGACACTGAAGCTTTCTTT. Translation: CASSQGRTWDTEAFF.